This TCR beta chain was obtained from a study of a mutant IDH1 vaccine in newly diagnosed glioma. This clone was recorded a few times. Its cognate antigen is unknown. This CDR3 region has 15 residues. Stated time point: week 35, safety follow-up. One vaccine dose held 300 ug of mutant IDH1 20-mer peptide and came with topical imiquimod. Libraries were prepared by immunoSEQ multiplex PCR; TCRdb keeps only in-frame clonotypes and omits some of them. The sample records more than 25,000 clones, over 70% being singletons. The sample in question was PBMCs, obtained from a glioma patient whose treatment included an IDH1 peptide vaccine. This receptor was obtained from a woman aged 25 to 39 with glioma. Some clones in this sample may be carry-over from other donors' samples. The chain combines TRBV21-1 with TRBJ1-1; the table's D call, TRBD1, was not checked against the DNA. TRBV21-1 counts as a pseudogene. The CDR3 is CASSNHRDMNTEAFF. CDR3 coding DNA: TGTGCCAGCAGCAATCACCGGGACATGAACACTGAAGCTTTCTTT.